This TCR beta chain derives from a study of monozygotic twins with inflammatory bowel disease. CDR3 length: 18 residues. Germline V gene lookup returns CDR1 SGHRS and CDR2 YFSETQ. TCRalpha and TCRbeta cDNA underwent two nested PCRs of about 15 and 9 cycles. From its re-call of the 5' RACE reads, TCRdb lists each CDR3 protein once, without DNA. The sample has 300,000 to 400,000 distinct CDR3 sequences, and its top ten clones hold approximately 2%. Findings of the study overall: Whether twins were concordant or discordant made no difference to repertoire similarity, possibly from limited power. Neither one strong signal nor one clonotype associated with IBD was supported.

As concerns this clonotype: Its specificity is not known.

The chain has TRBV5-1 and TRBJ2-6; TCRdb calls TRBD2, which cannot be checked without DNA. The sequenced sample was blood. The TCR was taken from a human donor with ulcerative colitis or Crohn's disease, or a healthy co-twin of an affected twin (not recorded which). The CDR3 is CASSSVGGVASGANVLTF.